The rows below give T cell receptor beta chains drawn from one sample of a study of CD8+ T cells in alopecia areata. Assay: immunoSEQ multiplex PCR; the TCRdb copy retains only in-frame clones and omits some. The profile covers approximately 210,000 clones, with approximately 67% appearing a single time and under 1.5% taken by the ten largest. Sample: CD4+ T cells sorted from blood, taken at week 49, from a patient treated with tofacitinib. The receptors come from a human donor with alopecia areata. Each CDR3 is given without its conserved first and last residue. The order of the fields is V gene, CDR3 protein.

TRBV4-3	ASSDTLNSPLH
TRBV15	ATSRDRSGDYT
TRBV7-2	ASSFESGNGYT
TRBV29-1	SVNPGQGAA
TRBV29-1	SVGEDTQY
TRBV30	ASTNVGTSQGAF
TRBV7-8	ASSGRAGTSNQPQH
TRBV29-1	SVRRESYEQY
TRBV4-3	ASTQGVGANVLT
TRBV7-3	ASSPTDRETQY
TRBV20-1	SARDRDGYT
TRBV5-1	ASRPFANNSPLH
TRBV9	ASSLEGGNTIY
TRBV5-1	ASGVQGIQETQY
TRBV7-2	ASSEPGLYNEQF
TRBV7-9	ASSWGVTRGYT
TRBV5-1	ASTKGGTGSSYEQY
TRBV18	ASSPWTGGTEAF
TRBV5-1	ASSWTSSTDTQY
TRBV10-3	ATRSGSGTQETQY
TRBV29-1	SVRPHREFSEAF
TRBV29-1	SVERDRDGGELF
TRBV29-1	SVELQGYEQY
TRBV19	ASSIQGGGQPQH
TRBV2	ASSGRQYTGELF
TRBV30	AWSVRASGGETQY
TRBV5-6	ASSPGGTGYT
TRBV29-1	SAMGGSYEQY
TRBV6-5	ASRRQGSGGYT
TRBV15	ATSRDRDKQY
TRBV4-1	ASSQYSGGIYEQY
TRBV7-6	ASSSTETQY
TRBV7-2	ASSHNKDFYGYT
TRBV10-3	AISNGQTEAF
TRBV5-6	ASSFQDRGITQY
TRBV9	ASSVGQMNTEAF
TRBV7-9	ASSFSRREDGYT
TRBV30	AWSDSPSSYEQY
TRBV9	ASRDGTGATEQF
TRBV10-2	ASGGDRFREQY
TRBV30	ASVTGQGISPLH
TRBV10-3	AINPTGGTYEQY
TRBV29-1	SVEGGPRDTQY
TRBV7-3	ASSLSPNEQF
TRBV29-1	SVASKIGVAEAF
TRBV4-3	ASSQDSTKGWSPLH
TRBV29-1	SVGAGAYEQY
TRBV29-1	SVAGLLKTEAF
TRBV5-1	ASSLAESSYNEQF
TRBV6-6	ASRGKNEKLF
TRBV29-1	SVARRDRSYEQY
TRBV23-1	ASSLGDRSDTQY
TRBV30	AWSKAGLNYGYT
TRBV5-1	ASSLRQGSTGELF